The entry below gives a single T cell receptor (beta chain) sequence along with its context. The CDR3 is 14 amino acids. The germline gives CDR1 MNHEY, CDR2 SVGAGI. Trimming removed 6 bases from V and 7 bases from J, with 16 bases in between. The data were taken from a study of control samples from healthy donors and cancer patients. Profiling relied on immunoSEQ multiplex PCR, and the TCRdb table lists in-frame clones only, not all of them. The ten most abundant clones cover more than 2% of a sample with roughly 190,000 clones. Sequencing input: blood. The TCR originated in a woman in her twenties or thirties in good health. The V call is TRBV6-5, the J call TRBJ1-5, with a tentative D call TRBD1 (5 bases). CDR3 nucleotide sequence: TGTGCCAGCAGCCACGGGGGAAGGGAACAGCCCCAGCATTTT. Translating it yields CASSHGGREQPQHF.